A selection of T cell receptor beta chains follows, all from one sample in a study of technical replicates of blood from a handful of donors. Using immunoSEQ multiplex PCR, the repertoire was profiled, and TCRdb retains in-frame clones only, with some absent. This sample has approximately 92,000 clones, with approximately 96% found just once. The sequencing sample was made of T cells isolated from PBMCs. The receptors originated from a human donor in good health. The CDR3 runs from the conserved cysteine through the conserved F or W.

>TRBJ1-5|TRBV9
CASSVAGVGQPQHF
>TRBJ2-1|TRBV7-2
CASSLAGSNEQFF
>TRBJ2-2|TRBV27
CARVLQGAGELFF
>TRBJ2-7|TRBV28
CASSYPTGGYEQYF
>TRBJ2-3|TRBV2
CASRDRNTDTQYF
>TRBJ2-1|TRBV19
CASGVIAGAYNEQFF
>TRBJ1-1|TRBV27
CASMLNKAGWEAFF
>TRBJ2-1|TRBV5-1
CASSLVSYEQFF
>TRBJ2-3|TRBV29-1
CSPRLAGSPDTQYF
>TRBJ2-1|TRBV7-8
CASSFSGTAYNEQFF
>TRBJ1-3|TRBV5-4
CASSSDFGNTIYF
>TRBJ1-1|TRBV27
CASSLSGAGAEAFF
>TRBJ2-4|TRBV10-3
CAISSGGVAKNIQYF
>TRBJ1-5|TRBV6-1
CASSGTAWSDQPQHF
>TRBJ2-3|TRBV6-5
CASCGQGQGVNTQYF
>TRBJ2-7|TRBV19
CASNAGQHHSYEQYF
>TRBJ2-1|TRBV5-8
CASSSSRDRAGSAEQFF
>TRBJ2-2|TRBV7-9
CASSLGALATNTGELFF
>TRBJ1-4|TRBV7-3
CASSLNGPGQGNEKLFF
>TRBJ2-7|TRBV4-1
CASSHTPTGTAYEQYF
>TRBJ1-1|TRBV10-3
CAISELGRSGTEAFF
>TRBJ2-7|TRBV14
CASSYSAGGYEQYF
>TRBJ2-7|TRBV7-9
CASSLLAGGTSYEQYF
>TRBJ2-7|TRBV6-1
CASSVSPGDYEQYF
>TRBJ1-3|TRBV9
CASSSTGASNTIYF
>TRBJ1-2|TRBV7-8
CASSLGLQGAVYGYTF
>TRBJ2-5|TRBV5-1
CASSLGDTQETQYF
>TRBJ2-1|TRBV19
CASSVSAGMNNEQFF
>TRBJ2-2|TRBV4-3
CASSPPRGSNTGELFF
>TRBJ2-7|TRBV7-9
CASSLAGATYEQYF
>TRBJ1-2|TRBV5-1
CASSLGGYGYTF
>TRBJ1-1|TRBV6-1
CASTSRIGVWTEAFF